This T cell receptor (beta chain) was profiled in a study of CD8+CD57+ T cells in acquired aplastic anemia. On the study more broadly: The study obtained an average of 3.2 ug of DNA from sorted CD4+ and CD8+ cells.

The TCR beta profiling, which covered VDJ combination and CDR3 sequence, was carried out using genomic DNA as the template. TCRdb redid the calling of the reads with MiXCR, one entry per CDR3 protein. The top ten hold over 25% of the sample, which has about 210,000 distinct CDR3 sequences, around 60% seen once. For this clonotype: Its antigen is currently unknown.

The CDR3 has 13 residues. The V gene lost 9 bases and the J gene lost 5 bases, with 13 bases spanning the gap. CDR1 is KGHDR and CDR2 is SFDVKD in the germline V gene. General study results and limits: CD8+ Simpson's diversity in patients was not significantly different from that in controls.

The receptor was derived from a human donor in good health. This chain joins TRBV24-1 and TRBJ1-5, with a tentative D call TRBD1 (5 bases). Specimen: sorted CD4+, CD8+, or CD8+CD57+ T cells (not recorded which) from PBMCs. CDR3 in amino acids: CATGGDGDQPQHF. In DNA form, the CDR3 reads TGTGCCACCGGCGGGGACGGGGATCAGCCCCAGCATTTT.